This T cell receptor beta chain stems from a study of quantifying T cell responses using KT2 cells. Study information: RNA was reverse transcribed with TCR alpha and beta constant-region primers.

The CDR3 spans 16 residues. Germline CDR1 is SGHTA and CDR2 is FQGTGA. Losses at the gene ends were 4 bases for V and 2 bases for J; bases not matched to a gene: 8. Known numbers of the T cell clone KT2 were added to PBMC. Each cDNA got a UMI-containing oligo ligated at its 3' end. An equimolar mix of RC1.1 and RC1.2 primed the beta chain across TRBC1 and TRBC2. TCRdb re-analysed the UMI-ligation and nested PCR reads in MiXCR, keeping a single row per CDR3 protein. The data hold fewer than 40,000 distinct CDR3 sequences, with about 7.1% observed a single time. Sequencing was performed on PBMCs spiked with cells of the T cell clone KT2. The origin of this receptor is a human donor. This chain connects TRBV7-3 to TRBJ2-3, with 8 bases aligning to TRBD2. The CDR3: CASSSDPSGLTDTQYF. Written as DNA, the CDR3 is TGTGCCAGCAGCTCCGATCCTAGCGGGCTCACAGATACGCAGTATTTT.